This TCR beta chain derives from a study of regulatory T cells in long-lasting Graves disease (dated by TCRdb to the early 2020s). Looking at the study overall: Persistent Graves' disease meant more than 5 years of antithyroid drug treatment with TSH receptor autoantibodies that stayed positive. Patients with persistent Graves' disease were compared with patients with newly diagnosed Graves' disease using TCR sequencing and RNA sequencing of peripheral blood. A total of around 35 samples were covered by TCR sequencing, comprising approximately 13 persistent and about 20 newly diagnosed Graves' disease patients. The study took place in China and was registered as a clinical trial. Antithyroid drugs had been taken for approximately ten years on average by persistent Graves' disease patients in the clinical cohort. Here is what the overall study found, with its caveats: TRBV28, TRBJ1-2 and TRBJ2-5 were preferentially used in persistent disease, while TRBV20-1 and TRBJ2-1 were favored in newly diagnosed disease. Sequencing and analysis were restricted to the TCR beta chain. Patients with persistent disease shared more public clonotypes (about 2,500) than newly diagnosed patients did (more than 900). The authors acknowledged the small sample size as a limitation that may reduce accuracy. The study examined only peripheral blood because the primary lesion, thyroid tissue, could not be accessed. Persistent Graves' disease patients showed lower TCR Shannon entropy and fewer highly expanded clones than newly diagnosed patients, suggesting clonal expansion.

The time point label for this specimen denotes: persistent/refractory GD, antithyroid drugs over 5 years with positive TRAb. For both TCR sequencing and RNA sequencing, RNA was extracted from PBMCs in TRIzol. The diagnosis of Graves' disease was made according to American Thyroid Association guidelines. Recruitment of patients was carried out at an endocrinology department in Xi'an, China. From each patient, 8 to 10 milliliters of peripheral blood was collected into an EDTA anticoagulant tube. Ficoll Paque Plus density gradient separation was used to isolate PBMCs, and no additional T cell sorting was done. An Agilent 2100 Bioanalyzer and agarose gel were used to assess RNA quality, and a NanoDrop 2000 was used to measure RNA concentration. As encoded in the germline V gene, CDR1 is MRHNA while CDR2 is SNTAGT. V was cut back by 0 bases and J by 3 bases, leaving a gap of 6 bases between them. Counted from cysteine to phenylalanine, this CDR3 has 15 amino acids. The only DNA kept is the CDR3, 45 bases in frame from the first base.

This clonotype was seen at least ten times. Its cognate antigen has yet to be identified. No much larger clonotype is one base removed from it; base qualities were not supplied. Libraries were constructed by multiplex PCR. Sequencing relied on an Illumina HiSeq 4000. To build TCR beta libraries, CDR3 regions were amplified by Arm-PCR using iRepertoire HTBI primers. PCR products were gel purified before sequencing. The authors' analysis ran thus. Gene usage analysis of CDR3 amino acid clonotypes relied on the roughly 60 TRBV and fewer than 15 TRBJ segments identified across samples. COPE and FqMerger were used to merge filtered high-quality paired reads into contigs. BLAST was used to align contigs to IMGT TRBV, TRBD and TRBJ reference genes, and CDR3 was defined according to IMGT. Any clonotype with a frequency above 0.1% was classified as a highly expanded clone. Shannon entropy served as the measure of repertoire diversity, while the Gini coefficient captured V-J evenness. Clonotypes shared by more than one individual were considered public. The public reads were reanalyzed by TCRdb: fastp trimming at Q25, MiXCR alignment, in-frame beta chains only. Rows with a matching CDR3 protein are joined into one entry that keeps the most common DNA and genes. TCRdb assigned the V and J calls; the authors' analysis was not used. This sample is represented by about 450,000 distinct CDR3 sequences; around 24% of them were singletons. The leading ten clones occupy over 25% of the sample.

The receptor comes from a female donor with Graves disease. The material was peripheral blood mononuclear cells (PBMCs), obtained when the disease was refractory, from a patient treated with antithyroid drugs. The chain couples TRBV6-4 to TRBJ2-6; no D gene can be assigned with confidence. CDR3 sequence: CASSDSGSGANVLTF. In nucleotides, the sequence is TGTGCCAGCAGTGACTCGGGTAGTGGGGCCAACGTCCTGACTTTC.